This T cell receptor beta chain was obtained from a study of T cell responses to AZD1222 COVID-19 vaccine. In the study overall: Second doses at about 4 or about 12 weeks were pooled. Findings and caveats of the study: In a largely white British group with more females than males, clonal diversity was possibly underestimated.

From germline, CDR1 is LGHDT and CDR2 YNNKEL (reference sequence). Trimming at V came to 1 base and at J to 8 bases, leaving 4 bases not matched to a gene. The CDR3 spans 16 residues. On this clone itself: Its antigen remains unidentified.

Clones were sequenced by immunoSEQ multiplex PCR, and TCRdb holds only the in-frame ones, with some missing. The sample has about 130,000 clones; around nine tenths are singletons. The chain couples TRBV3-1 (or the pseudogene TRBV3-2) to TRBJ1-6; 11 bases are a match to TRBD1. Sequencing used peripheral blood, obtained on day 0 of AZD1222 vaccination. The receptor comes from an adult in good health. CDR3 sequence reads: CASSQVGTGGYSPLHF. The CDR3 DNA sequence: TGTGCCAGCAGCCAAGTTGGGACAGGGGGATATTCACCCCTCCACTTT.